The table lists the clone carrying this TCR beta chain with many counts. Its cognate antigen is unknown. This sample stems from a study of identical twins. Findings and caveats of the study: The study found excess low generation probability among twin-shared out-of-frame alpha sequences.

Germline V gives CDR1 SEHNR, CDR2 FQNEAQ (reference sequence). Trimming pared 1 base from V and 1 base from J, leaving 7 bases between. The CDR3 runs to 14 residues. cDNA carried unique molecular identifiers, and a universal primer site was added by template switching. TCRdb reanalysed the 5' RACE reads using MiXCR and keeps one entry per CDR3 protein. This repertoire shows hundreds of thousands of distinct CDR3 sequences, about 9.4% found once; its top ten account for 0.75% to 1%. A further study also used this sample, focusing on yellow fever vaccine responses in identical twins.

The chain couples TRBV7-9 to TRBJ2-5, with unresolved D. The source of this sequence is a woman younger than 35 in good health. The sample consisted of PBMCs. The CDR3 is CASSLVAVQETQYF. The DNA for the CDR3 is TGTGCCAGCAGCTTAGTGGCAGTCCAAGAGACCCAGTACTTC.